Following are 19 T cell receptor beta chains from one sample sequenced in a study of cytomegalovirus exposure and HLA in healthy donors. Profiling relied on immunoSEQ multiplex PCR, and the TCRdb table lists in-frame clones only, not all of them. The repertoire includes about 64,000 clones, over 85% of them detected once, and 5.8% sits in the top ten. The sample taken for sequencing was PBMCs. The receptors were gathered from a woman between 18 and 30 years old in good health and CMV-seropositive.

A remark on this clone: In this CDR3 the conserved last residue, phenylalanine or tryptophan, is missing, so a read error is likely. Because the CDR3's place on the DNA is in doubt, the DNA is left out and the CDR3 is given as listed by TCRdb. The rearrangement joins TRBV28 to TRBJ2-7; the D segment call TRBD1 is taken from the table without a DNA check. The germline CDR1 and CDR2 sequences are MDHEN and SYDVKM. The CDR3 sequence runs 12 residues, both termini included. The CDR3 sequence: CASSSPVGRFDL.

V usage is TRBV5-1 and J usage is TRBJ1-1, with a tentative D call TRBD1 (6 bases). This CDR3 spans 15 amino acids. The germline V and J ends were trimmed by 7 bases and 5 bases, with 21 bases remaining between them. Germline assignment: CDR1 SGHRS and CDR2 YFSETQ. The CDR3 loop is CASRPSGEVGTEAFF. DNA for the CDR3: TGCGCCAGCCGACCCTCAGGGGAAGTGGGAACTGAAGCTTTCTTT.

The chain links TRBV27 to TRBJ1-2, with D maybe TRBD1 (6 bases). The CDR3 length is 14 residues. V was shortened by 2 bases and J by 2 bases, with 9 bases between the two germline ends. In germline, CDR1 is MNHEY, CDR2 SMNVEV (reference sequence). The CDR3 is CASSLGGPNYGYTF. The CDR3 coding sequence is TGTGCCAGCAGTTTAGGGGGCCCGAACTATGGCTACACCTTC.

This clone was seen only once. V usage is TRBV28 and J usage is TRBJ2-2; D remains ambiguous. The germline V gene encodes CDR1 MDHEN and CDR2 SYDVKM. Trimming pared 6 bases from V and 0 bases from J, leaving 8 bases between. The CDR3 has 14 amino acids. CDR3 sequence reads: CASRSVTNTGELFF. In DNA, the CDR3 is TGTGCCAGCAGGTCGGTCACGAACACCGGGGAGCTGTTTTTT. Filled out from reference TRBV28 and TRBJ2-2, the complete variable domain reads DVKVTQSSRYLVKRTGEKVFLECVQDMDHENMFWYRQDPGLGLRLIYFSYDVKMKEKGDIPEGYSVSREKKERFSLILESASTNQTSMYLCASRSVTNTGELFFGEGSRLTVL.

The CDR3 here is CASSVLDGRLDYGYTF. Here the CDR3 DNA reads TGTGCCAGCAGCGTACTAGATGGCCGCCTCGACTATGGCTACACCTTC. V usage is TRBV9 and J usage is TRBJ1-2; D is unresolved. V dropped 1 base and J dropped 3 bases, with 16 bases sitting between them. The CDR3 consists of 16 residues. Per germline, CDR1 SGDLS and CDR2 YYNGEE.

In nucleotides, the CDR3 is TGTGCCAGCAGCCTAAGTGCGGGCGACTATAATTCACCCCTCCACTTT. Translated: CASSLSAGDYNSPLHF. The chain recombines TRBV2 with TRBJ1-6; D is undetermined. Per the germline V gene, CDR1 is SNHLY and CDR2 is FYNNEI. V shed 6 bases and J shed 3 bases, with 15 bases lying between them. This CDR3 has 16 amino acids.

This chain links TRBV5-1 with TRBJ2-7, with D perhaps TRBD1 (5 bases). Trimming removed 3 bases from V and 3 bases from J, with 16 bases in between. This CDR3 comprises 15 residues. Germline CDR1 SGHRS, CDR2 YFSETQ. The DNA for the CDR3 is TGCGCCAGCAGCTCGACAGATGTTGTAGGCTACGAGCAGTACTTC. It translates to CASSSTDVVGYEQYF. The variable domain in full, with the rest retrieved from reference TRBV5-1 and TRBJ2-7, is KAGVTQTPRYLIKTRGQQVTLSCSPISGHRSVSWYQQTPGQGLQFLFEYFSETQRNKGNFPGRFSGRQFSNSRSEMNVSTLELGDSALYLCASSSTDVVGYEQYFGPGTRLTVT.

The chain recombines TRBV5-1 with TRBJ1-1, with D possibly matching TRBD1 (5 bases). Germline values: CDR1 SGHRS, CDR2 YFSETQ. This CDR3 is 13 amino acids long. V was shortened by 3 bases and J by 5 bases, with 11 bases between the two germline ends. This chain's CDR3 is CASSSRGDTEAFF. CDR3 bases: TGCGCCAGCAGCTCGCGGGGGGATACTGAAGCTTTCTTT.

This chain connects TRBV5-4 to TRBJ2-1; the D gene is possibly TRBD2 (6 bases). V was trimmed by 2 bases and J by 0 bases, leaving 9 bases between them. This CDR3 has 15 amino acids. Germline V CDR1 and CDR2: SGHNT, YYREEE (reference sequence). For the CDR3, the DNA is TGTGCCAGCAGCTTTCCCGGGGGCTCCTACAATGAGCAGTTCTTC. Its translation: CASSFPGGSYNEQFF.

The rearrangement joins TRBV18 to TRBJ2-5; D remains ambiguous. The ends were cut back, 0 bases at V and 5 bases at J, with 7 bases in the middle. In germline, CDR1 is KGHSH, CDR2 LQKENI. CDR3 length: 13 residues. CDR3 loop: CASSPPNEETQYF. DNA of the CDR3: TGTGCCAGCTCACCACCGAATGAGGAGACCCAGTACTTC.

This chain uses TRBV5-1 with TRBJ2-2; possible D gene TRBD2, 6 bases. The length of the CDR3 is 14 residues. V lost 1 base to trimming and J lost 6 bases, with 10 bases between them. The germline CDR1 and CDR2 sequences are SGHRS and YFSETQ. CDR3 DNA sequence: TGCGCCAGCAGCTTGTCGGGAGATCCCGGGGAGCTGTTTTTT. Protein sequence: CASSLSGDPGELFF.

V is TRBV29-1 and J is TRBJ2-1, with 8 bases matching TRBD2. Germline CDR1 SQVTM, CDR2 ANQGSEA. With V trimmed by 7 bases and J by 8 bases, 7 bases remained unmatched. The CDR3 contains 12 residues. This CDR3 reads CSGGTRLDEQFF. The CDR3 DNA is TGCAGCGGCGGGACTAGGTTGGATGAGCAGTTCTTC.

The V call is TRBV5-3, the J call TRBJ2-7; perhaps TRBD1 as D (6 bases). TRBV5-3 is given ORF status, its function remaining uncertain. Trimming took off 4 bases at V and 4 bases at J, with 9 bases between the two ends. CDR3 size: 12 residues. The CDR3 is CARSQRGYEQYF. DNA of the CDR3: TGTGCCAGAAGCCAGAGGGGGTACGAGCAGTACTTC.

V gene TRBV9 combines with J gene TRBJ2-7; TRBD2 is a possible D gene (5 bases). The germline V and J ends were trimmed by 4 bases and 6 bases, with 17 bases remaining between them. The CDR3 sequence is 14 residues long. From germline, CDR1 is SGDLS and CDR2 YYNGEE. DNA of the CDR3: TGTGCCAGCAGCTCTATGCCGGGGAGCGCCGAGCAGTACTTC. This codes for CASSSMPGSAEQYF. The full variable domain, in which reference TRBV9 and TRBJ2-7 provide the parts outside the CDR3, is DSGVTQTPKHLITATGQRVTLRCSPRSGDLSVYWYQQSLDQGLQFLIQYYNGEERAKGNILERFSAQQFPDLHSELNLSSLELGDSALYFCASSSMPGSAEQYFGPGTRLTVT.

On this clone: A junction boundary mismatches the germline segment, possibly from a read error. The V gene is TRBV20-1, the J gene TRBJ2-7; 11 positions match TRBD2. This CDR3 has 10 amino acids. Germline values: CDR1 DFQATT, CDR2 SNEGSKA (reference sequence). The DNA of the CDR3 is TGCAGTGCTACCGGACTAGCGGGCTCATTC. Its translation: CSATGLAGSF.

V gene TRBV10-1 combines with J gene TRBJ2-7; 7 positions match TRBD1. The CDR3 is 15 residues long. Germline lookup yields CDR1 WNHNN and CDR2 SYGVQD (reference sequence). The junction had 7 bases not matched to a gene; V was cut back by 5 bases and J by 0 bases. The CDR3 DNA reads as TGCGCCAGCAGTCTTGACAGGGTAGGCTCCTACGAGCAGTACTTC. It encodes CASSLDRVGSYEQYF.

The J gene is TRBJ2-5, the V gene TRBV5-1; TRBD2 matches 9 bases. J lost 4 bases, V lost 0 bases, and 7 bases had no gene match. CDR3 length: 16 amino acids. Germline V gives CDR1 SGHRS, CDR2 YFSETQ. The CDR3 region is CASSLEAGGGGETQYF. The CDR3 DNA sequence: TGCGCCAGCAGCTTGGAAGCGGGGGGTGGAGGAGAGACCCAGTACTTC.

The V call is TRBV6-1, the J call TRBJ1-1, with 7 bases that match TRBD1. V gave up 2 bases and J gave up 2 bases; unmatched junction bases: 2. The CDR3 is 14 amino acids. In germline, CDR1 is MNHNS, CDR2 SASEGT. CDR3 protein: CASSEIGGNTEAFF. As DNA, the CDR3 is TGTGCCAGCAGTGAAATAGGGGGCAACACTGAAGCTTTCTTT.

The rearrangement joins TRBV6-4 to TRBJ2-3; 11 positions match TRBD1. The junction had 10 bases not matched to a gene; V was cut back by 2 bases and J by 3 bases. CDR1 MRHNA and CDR2 SNTAGT come from the germline V gene. The CDR3 covers 18 residues. In DNA form, the CDR3 reads TGTGCCAGCAGTGACGAACCTCCGGGGACAGGGGGGACAGATACGCAGTATTTT. It is translated as CASSDEPPGTGGTDTQYF.